The rows below give T cell receptor beta chains drawn from one sample of a study of cytomegalovirus exposure and HLA in healthy donors. Libraries were prepared by immunoSEQ multiplex PCR; TCRdb keeps only in-frame clonotypes and omits some of them. In the table there are tens of thousands of clones, roughly 92% of which are singletons. Input material: PBMCs. The receptors here all came from a woman aged 18-29 years in good health and CMV-seronegative. The CDR3 runs from the conserved cysteine through the conserved F or W. The D gene is left open where the match is weak. Clone size is not always given. Where it is, it says once, few, many or a class for expanded clones.

DNA: TGTGCCAGCAGCGTAGGGGGCCCAGATACGCAGTATTTT
CDR3: CASSVGGPDTQYF
V: TRBV9
size: -
J: TRBJ2-3
D: -

DNA: TGTGCCAGCAGTTCCGACAAGAAATATGGCTACACCTTC
CDR3: CASSSDKKYGYTF
V: TRBV6-5
size: -
J: TRBJ1-2
D: -

DNA: TGTGCCACGTCTCGGGACTTCCGGAACACCGGGGAGCTGTTTTTT
CDR3: CATSRDFRNTGELFF
V: TRBV7-9
size: -
J: TRBJ2-2
D: -

DNA: TGTGCCAGCAGCTCACAGTTAGCCAAAAACATTCAGTACTTC
CDR3: CASSSQLAKNIQYF
V: TRBV7-2
size: -
J: TRBJ2-4
D: -

DNA: TGTGCCAGCAGCCATGAAGGTAGCTCCCTTGCTAACACTGAAGCTTTCTTT
CDR3: CASSHEGSSLANTEAFF
V: TRBV5-4
size: once
J: TRBJ1-1
D: -

DNA: TGTGCCAGCAGTTTATGGAGGTCAGAAGCTTTCTTT
CDR3: CASSLWRSEAFF
V: TRBV28
size: -
J: TRBJ1-1
D: -

DNA: TGCGCCAGCAGCTTGGGGCAGGGGGCGATTTCCTACGAGCAGTACTTC
CDR3: CASSLGQGAISYEQYF
V: TRBV5-1
size: few
J: TRBJ2-7
D: TRBD1

DNA: TGCAGCGGACTAACAGGGGTAGGGGTCACTGAAGCTTTCTTT
CDR3: CSGLTGVGVTEAFF
V: TRBV29-1
size: once
J: TRBJ1-1
D: TRBD1

DNA: TGTGCCAGCAGTGGACAGGGGGCTAAACAGCCCCAGCATTTT
CDR3: CASSGQGAKQPQHF
V: TRBV2
size: -
J: TRBJ1-5
D: TRBD1

DNA: TGTGCCAGCTCACCGGGACAGGTCTCCTACGAGCAGTACTTC
CDR3: CASSPGQVSYEQYF
V: TRBV18
size: once
J: TRBJ2-7
D: TRBD1

DNA: TGTGCCAGCATAGCGGGGGGGCTAGAGACCCAGTACTTC
CDR3: CASIAGGLETQYF
V: TRBV6-1
size: -
J: TRBJ2-5
D: TRBD2

DNA: TGTGCCAGCAGCGGGACTAGCGACCCCCCAGATACGCAGTATTTT
CDR3: CASSGTSDPPDTQYF
V: TRBV9
size: -
J: TRBJ2-3
D: TRBD2

DNA: TGTGCCAGCTCACCCAACACAGGTCACCTTTCCTACGAGCAGTACTTC
CDR3: CASSPNTGHLSYEQYF
V: TRBV18
size: -
J: TRBJ2-7
D: -

DNA: TGTGCCAGTAGTCGGGCCCTCTACGGGGTCGCGAACACCGGGGAGCTGTTTTTT
CDR3: CASSRALYGVANTGELFF
V: TRBV19
size: -
J: TRBJ2-2
D: -

DNA: TGTGCCAGCAGCGTAGATACGGGGACTGCCTTCTCTGGGGCCAACGTCCTGACTTTC
CDR3: CASSVDTGTAFSGANVLTF
V: TRBV9
size: -
J: TRBJ2-6
D: -

DNA: TGTGCCAGCAGCATACAGGGTGCCAATGAAGCTTTCTTT
CDR3: CASSIQGANEAFF
V: TRBV6-1
size: -
J: TRBJ1-1
D: -

DNA: TGTGCCAGCAGTGAATTCGCGACAGGGCGGAAACTGTTTTTT
CDR3: CASSEFATGRKLFF
V: TRBV25-1
size: -
J: TRBJ1-4
D: TRBD1

DNA: TGTGCCAGCTCACCGTCCAGCGGGAAGAATACGCAGTATTTT
CDR3: CASSPSSGKNTQYF
V: TRBV18
size: -
J: TRBJ2-3
D: TRBD2

DNA: TGTGCCAGCAGTTTACGGCAGGGGTCTTTTATAGACTCTGGGGCCAACGTCCTGACTTTC
CDR3: CASSLRQGSFIDSGANVLTF
V: TRBV27
size: -
J: TRBJ2-6
D: -

DNA: TGTGCCAGCAGCTCTGACATACCCTCACCCCTCCACTTT
CDR3: CASSSDIPSPLHF
V: TRBV7-9
size: -
J: TRBJ1-6
D: -

DNA: TGTGCCAGTAGTACCATCGGGTATCAGCCCCAGCATTTT
CDR3: CASSTIGYQPQHF
V: TRBV19
size: once
J: TRBJ1-5
D: -

DNA: TGTGCCAGTAGTATAGTGGACAGGGTTGCGCAGCCCCAGCATTTT
CDR3: CASSIVDRVAQPQHF
V: TRBV19
size: -
J: TRBJ1-5
D: TRBD1

DNA: TGTGCCAGCAGTTCAGGACAGGGGGTAAATCAGCCCCAGCATTTT
CDR3: CASSSGQGVNQPQHF
V: TRBV28
size: -
J: TRBJ1-5
D: TRBD1

DNA: TGTGCCAGCAGCTTAAGGACTAGCGGGTACAATGAGCAGTTCTTC
CDR3: CASSLRTSGYNEQFF
V: TRBV7-2
size: -
J: TRBJ2-1
D: TRBD2

DNA: TGTGCCAGCAGCAATCGACAGGATTTAAATGGCTACACCTTC
CDR3: CASSNRQDLNGYTF
V: TRBV7-9
size: -
J: TRBJ1-2
D: -

DNA: TGTGCCAGCAGCCCCGGCGGTTTCTACGAGCAGTACTTC
CDR3: CASSPGGFYEQYF
V: TRBV6-1
size: -
J: TRBJ2-7
D: -

DNA: TGTGCCAGCAGCCCCGACCGGACAGGGGTTATCAATCAGCCCCAGCATTTT
CDR3: CASSPDRTGVINQPQHF
V: TRBV7-9
size: -
J: TRBJ1-5
D: TRBD1

DNA: TGTGCCAGCCCCCCGGGGTTACAGGGAGTGTTCGCCCAGTACTTC
CDR3: CASPPGLQGVFAQYF
V: TRBV5-8
size: -
J: TRBJ2-5
D: -

DNA: TGTGCCAGCAGCCCACTTCGGAATCAGCCCCAGCATTTT
CDR3: CASSPLRNQPQHF
V: TRBV2
size: -
J: TRBJ1-5
D: -

DNA: TGTGCCAGCAGCTGGGGACAGGGATCGAACACCGGGGAGCTGTTTTTT
CDR3: CASSWGQGSNTGELFF
V: TRBV7-8
size: -
J: TRBJ2-2
D: TRBD1

DNA: TGCGCCAGCAGCTTGGGCAACACTGAAGCTTTCTTT
CDR3: CASSLGNTEAFF
V: TRBV10-1
size: -
J: TRBJ1-1
D: -

DNA: TGTGCCAGCAGCCTCCAGACTAGCGGGGGGGACGAGCAGTACTTC
CDR3: CASSLQTSGGDEQYF
V: TRBV7-6
size: -
J: TRBJ2-7
D: TRBD2

DNA: TGTGCCAGTTCCTCAAGCGGGGGCACAGATACGCAGTATTTT
CDR3: CASSSSGGTDTQYF
V: TRBV19
size: -
J: TRBJ2-3
D: TRBD2